Listed below are T cell receptor beta chains from one sample, sequenced in a study of T-cell memory formation after mild COVID-19. MiXCR, run by TCRdb on the 5' RACE reads, gives a single entry per CDR3 protein. The sample holds fewer than 300,000 distinct CDR3 sequences, over 15% seen once. Material: PBMCs or a T cell subset sorted from them (not recorded which). The receptor source for this set is a man between 18 and 35 years old who had mild COVID-19 (a few samples of this study predate the infection). Cell type and time point are not known. Each CDR3 is given with its conserved first and last residue. Fields, in order: clone size, D gene, V gene, J gene, CDR3 DNA, CDR3 protein. D genes are given only for firm matches. Rows may omit the clone size; those that give it use once, few, many or a size class.

clone_size: -; d_call: -; v_call: TRBV11-2; j_call: TRBJ2-2; cdr3_nt: TGTGCCAGCAGCCCCCCAGAGACCGGGGAGCTGTTTTTT; cdr3_aa: CASSPPETGELFF
clone_size: few; d_call: -; v_call: TRBV6-5; j_call: TRBJ1-1; cdr3_nt: TGTGCCAGCAGTTATCTCGGTTACACTGAAGCTTTCTTT; cdr3_aa: CASSYLGYTEAFF
clone_size: -; d_call: TRBD2; v_call: TRBV15; j_call: TRBJ2-2; cdr3_nt: TGTGCCACCAGCAGACGGGACTACCCTCCCGGGGAGCTGTTTTTT; cdr3_aa: CATSRRDYPPGELFF
clone_size: few; d_call: -; v_call: TRBV20-1; j_call: TRBJ2-1; cdr3_nt: TGCAGTGCTAGAGCACTAGATTACAATGAGCAGTTCTTC; cdr3_aa: CSARALDYNEQFF
clone_size: -; d_call: TRBD2; v_call: TRBV6-2/TRBV6-3; j_call: TRBJ2-5; cdr3_nt: TGTGCCAGCAGTCTTCGATATGAGCGGGGGGCCCTGGAGACCCAGTACTTC; cdr3_aa: CASSLRYERGALETQYF
clone_size: -; d_call: TRBD1; v_call: TRBV27; j_call: TRBJ1-5; cdr3_nt: TGTGCCAGCAGTTTATCGGGGACAGGGTTAAGCAATCAGCCCCAGCATTTT; cdr3_aa: CASSLSGTGLSNQPQHF
clone_size: -; d_call: -; v_call: TRBV20-1; j_call: TRBJ2-1; cdr3_nt: TGCAGTGCTAGGGGTAGCCTTGGGCATGAGCAGTTCTTC; cdr3_aa: CSARGSLGHEQFF
clone_size: few; d_call: -; v_call: TRBV7-6; j_call: TRBJ1-1; cdr3_nt: TGTGCCAGCAGGAAACAGGGACCCCGGGACACTGAAGCTTTCTTT; cdr3_aa: CASRKQGPRDTEAFF
clone_size: few; d_call: -; v_call: TRBV12-3/TRBV12-4; j_call: TRBJ1-5; cdr3_nt: TGTGCCAGCAGTTTAGCCTCCCGGCACCAGCCCCAGCATTTT; cdr3_aa: CASSLASRHQPQHF
clone_size: -; d_call: -; v_call: TRBV29-1; j_call: TRBJ1-1; cdr3_nt: TGCAGCGTTGCACAGGCGGCAAACACTGAAGCTTTCTTT; cdr3_aa: CSVAQAANTEAFF
clone_size: -; d_call: TRBD1; v_call: TRBV5-4; j_call: TRBJ1-2; cdr3_nt: TGTGCCAGCAGCGCATTCCCCCGGGACAGGAACTATGGCTACACCTTC; cdr3_aa: CASSAFPRDRNYGYTF
clone_size: -; d_call: -; v_call: TRBV7-6; j_call: TRBJ1-2; cdr3_nt: TGTGCCAGCAGCTTAGGGCAGACGCACTATGGCTACACCTTC; cdr3_aa: CASSLGQTHYGYTF
clone_size: few; d_call: -; v_call: TRBV7-9; j_call: TRBJ1-4; cdr3_nt: TGTGCCAGCAGCTTAGTTCTTCGACAGAATGAAAAACTGTTTTTT; cdr3_aa: CASSLVLRQNEKLFF
clone_size: few; d_call: -; v_call: TRBV4-1; j_call: TRBJ2-3; cdr3_nt: TGCGCCAGCAGCCAAGAGGGGCTCACAGATACGCAGTATTTT; cdr3_aa: CASSQEGLTDTQYF
clone_size: few; d_call: -; v_call: TRBV4-2; j_call: TRBJ2-4; cdr3_nt: TGTGCCAGCAGCCAAGCGAGAGGAGCCAAAAACATTCAGTACTTC; cdr3_aa: CASSQARGAKNIQYF
clone_size: many; d_call: TRBD1; v_call: TRBV20-1; j_call: TRBJ1-2; cdr3_nt: TGCAGTGCTACATCCGGGACAGGATCCGGCTACACCTTC; cdr3_aa: CSATSGTGSGYTF
clone_size: -; d_call: -; v_call: TRBV27; j_call: TRBJ2-3; cdr3_nt: TGTGCCAGCAGAGTATTTAGCACAGATACGCAGTATTTT; cdr3_aa: CASRVFSTDTQYF
clone_size: few; d_call: TRBD1; v_call: TRBV7-2; j_call: TRBJ2-3; cdr3_nt: TGTGCCAGCAGCTTCAGAGGACAGGGGGCGAGGATTACAGATACGCAGTATTTT; cdr3_aa: CASSFRGQGARITDTQYF
clone_size: -; d_call: TRBD2; v_call: TRBV5-1; j_call: TRBJ2-1; cdr3_nt: TGCGCCAGCAGCAAAGGGGACTACAGGATAAGCTCCTACAATGAGCAGTTCTTC; cdr3_aa: CASSKGDYRISSYNEQFF
clone_size: few; d_call: -; v_call: TRBV29-1; j_call: TRBJ1-1; cdr3_nt: TGCAGCGTGGCCCAAGGGGGTAGGGCTTTCTTT; cdr3_aa: CSVAQGGRAFF
clone_size: -; d_call: -; v_call: TRBV28; j_call: TRBJ1-6; cdr3_nt: TGTGCCAGCAGTTTTCGTGGCAGGGGAAATTCACCCCTCCACTTT; cdr3_aa: CASSFRGRGNSPLHF
clone_size: few; d_call: -; v_call: TRBV24-1; j_call: TRBJ2-5; cdr3_nt: TGTGCCACCAGTGATGTAGGTGAGGAGACCCAGTACTTC; cdr3_aa: CATSDVGEETQYF
clone_size: few; d_call: TRBD2; v_call: TRBV7-9; j_call: TRBJ2-3; cdr3_nt: TGTGCCAGCAGCTTAGAGAGGTATGTCGGCGGGGGAAGCGCAGATACGCAGTATTTT; cdr3_aa: CASSLERYVGGGSADTQYF
clone_size: few; d_call: -; v_call: TRBV2; j_call: TRBJ1-2; cdr3_nt: TGTGCCAGCACCCCCGACAGTGGCTACACCTTC; cdr3_aa: CASTPDSGYTF
clone_size: few; d_call: -; v_call: TRBV10-3; j_call: TRBJ2-5; cdr3_nt: TGTGCCATCAGTGTGTCGGGATCGGAGACCCAGTACTTC; cdr3_aa: CAISVSGSETQYF
clone_size: -; d_call: TRBD1; v_call: TRBV7-2; j_call: TRBJ2-5; cdr3_nt: TGTGCCAGCAGCTTCGGACAGGGCGGGGAGACCCAGTACTTC; cdr3_aa: CASSFGQGGETQYF
clone_size: -; d_call: -; v_call: TRBV7-2; j_call: TRBJ1-5; cdr3_nt: TGTGCCAGCAGCTCGGGACATTCCCAGCCCCAGCATTTT; cdr3_aa: CASSSGHSQPQHF
clone_size: -; d_call: -; v_call: TRBV28; j_call: TRBJ2-3; cdr3_nt: TGTGCCAGCAGTCAAGGCCGACAGATGACAGATACGCAGTATTTT; cdr3_aa: CASSQGRQMTDTQYF
clone_size: few; d_call: -; v_call: TRBV5-6; j_call: TRBJ1-4; cdr3_nt: TGTGCCAGCACCAACGGGATGGAAAAACTGTTTTTT; cdr3_aa: CASTNGMEKLFF
clone_size: few; d_call: TRBD2; v_call: TRBV7-2; j_call: TRBJ2-3; cdr3_nt: TGTGCCAGCAGCTCCCGGGGCAGCGGGAGCCGTAGCACAGATACGCAGTATTTT; cdr3_aa: CASSSRGSGSRSTDTQYF
clone_size: few; d_call: -; v_call: TRBV28; j_call: TRBJ1-2; cdr3_nt: TGTGCCAGCCACAGGGTTTTTAACTATGGCTACACCTTC; cdr3_aa: CASHRVFNYGYTF
clone_size: -; d_call: TRBD2; v_call: TRBV25-1; j_call: TRBJ2-3; cdr3_nt: TGTGCCAGCAGCGGAGGGACTAGCAGGGTTTATACGCAGTATTTT; cdr3_aa: CASSGGTSRVYTQYF
clone_size: -; d_call: -; v_call: TRBV7-9; j_call: TRBJ2-1; cdr3_nt: TGTGCCAGCAGCCCGGCTCGGATGTGGCAGTTCTTC; cdr3_aa: CASSPARMWQFF
clone_size: few; d_call: -; v_call: TRBV7-2; j_call: TRBJ2-3; cdr3_nt: TGTGCCAGCAGGTTCGGAGGTAGCACAGATACGCAGTATTTT; cdr3_aa: CASRFGGSTDTQYF
clone_size: -; d_call: -; v_call: TRBV2; j_call: TRBJ2-3; cdr3_nt: TGTGCCAGCAGTGAAGGTCAGGGGACAGATACGCAGTATTTT; cdr3_aa: CASSEGQGTDTQYF
clone_size: -; d_call: TRBD1; v_call: TRBV9; j_call: TRBJ2-1; cdr3_nt: TGTGCCAGCAGCGAGGGGGACAGTTACAATGAGCAGTTCTTC; cdr3_aa: CASSEGDSYNEQFF
clone_size: -; d_call: -; v_call: TRBV21-1; j_call: TRBJ2-3; cdr3_nt: TGTGCCAGCAGCAAAGAGGACTCGCGCAGGGACGAAACAGATACGCAGTATTTT; cdr3_aa: CASSKEDSRRDETDTQYF